This is a list of T cell receptor beta chains from one sample in a study of cytomegalovirus exposure and HLA in healthy donors. Assay: immunoSEQ multiplex PCR; the TCRdb copy retains only in-frame clones and omits some. The sample shows fewer than 150,000 clones, roughly 80% of them seen only once. Material for sequencing was PBMCs. These receptors were obtained from a male donor in good health and CMV-seronegative. Each CDR3 is given with its conserved first and last residue. D genes are given only for firm matches. The size entry is marked missing in some rows and otherwise reads once, few, many or a size class.

J: TRBJ2-1
V: TRBV6-6
D: -
size: -
DNA: TGTGCCAGCTTCCGGGTCACTACGAATGAGCAGTTCTTC
CDR3: CASFRVTTNEQFF

J: TRBJ1-1
V: TRBV5-4
D: -
size: -
DNA: TGTGCCAGCAGCCCATACACTCGGGGAAACACTGAAGCTTTCTTT
CDR3: CASSPYTRGNTEAFF

J: TRBJ1-2
V: TRBV4-1
D: TRBD1
size: -
DNA: TGCGCCAGCAGCCAAACAGGGACAGCGAGGTATGGCTACACCTTC
CDR3: CASSQTGTARYGYTF

J: TRBJ1-4
V: TRBV28
D: TRBD1
size: -
DNA: TGTGCCAGCAGCCGCCGGTTAGGACAGGGCCAAGAACTGTTTTTT
CDR3: CASSRRLGQGQELFF

J: TRBJ2-2
V: TRBV6-1
D: -
size: -
DNA: TGTGCCAGCGGGAACAGGGTCGGGGAGCTGTTTTTT
CDR3: CASGNRVGELFF

J: TRBJ2-3
V: TRBV4-3
D: -
size: -
DNA: TGCGCCAGCAGCCAAGACTGGCCAGATACGCAGTATTTT
CDR3: CASSQDWPDTQYF

J: TRBJ1-5
V: TRBV5-5
D: TRBD1
size: -
DNA: TGTGCCAGCAGCTTGGTACAGGGGTACGGTCAGCCCCAGCATTTT
CDR3: CASSLVQGYGQPQHF

J: TRBJ2-4
V: TRBV4-2
D: -
size: once
DNA: TGTGCCAGCAGCCAAGCTCAGGTACTAGCCAAAAACATTCAGTACTTC
CDR3: CASSQAQVLAKNIQYF

J: TRBJ1-4
V: TRBV4-2
D: -
size: -
DNA: TGTGCCAGCAGCCAAGAGGGATCGGGTAGACTAAGGGAAAAACTGTTTTTT
CDR3: CASSQEGSGRLREKLFF

J: TRBJ1-1
V: TRBV18
D: -
size: few
DNA: TGTGCCAGCTCACGTAGCGGGGACACTGAAGCTTTCTTT
CDR3: CASSRSGDTEAFF